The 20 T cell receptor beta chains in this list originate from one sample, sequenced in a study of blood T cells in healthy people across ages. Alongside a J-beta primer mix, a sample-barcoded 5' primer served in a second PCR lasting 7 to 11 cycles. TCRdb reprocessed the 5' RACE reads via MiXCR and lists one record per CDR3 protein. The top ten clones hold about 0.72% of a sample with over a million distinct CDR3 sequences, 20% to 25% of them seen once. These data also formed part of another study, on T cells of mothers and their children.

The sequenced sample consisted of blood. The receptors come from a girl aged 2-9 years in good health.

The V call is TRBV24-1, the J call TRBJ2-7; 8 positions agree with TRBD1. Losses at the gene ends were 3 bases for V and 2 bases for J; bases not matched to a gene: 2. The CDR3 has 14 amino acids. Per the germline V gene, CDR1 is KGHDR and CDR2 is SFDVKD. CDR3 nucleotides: TGTGCCACCAGTGATACGGACAGGGCCTACGAGCAGTACTTC. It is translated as CATSDTDRAYEQYF.

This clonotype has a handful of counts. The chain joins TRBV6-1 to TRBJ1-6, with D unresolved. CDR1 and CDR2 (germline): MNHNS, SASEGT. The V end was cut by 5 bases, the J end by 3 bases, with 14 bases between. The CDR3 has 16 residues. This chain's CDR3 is CASSTQENFYNSPLHF. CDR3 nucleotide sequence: TGTGCCAGCAGTACCCAGGAGAACTTCTATAATTCACCCCTCCACTTT.

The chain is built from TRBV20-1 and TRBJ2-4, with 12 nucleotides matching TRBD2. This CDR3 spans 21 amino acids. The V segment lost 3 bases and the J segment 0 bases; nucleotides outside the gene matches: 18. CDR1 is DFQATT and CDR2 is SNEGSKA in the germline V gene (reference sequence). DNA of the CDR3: TGCAGTGCTAGCGGGCTAGCGGGGGGGCATCGGAACCCCTTAGCCAAAAACATTCAGTACTTC. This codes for CSASGLAGGHRNPLAKNIQYF.

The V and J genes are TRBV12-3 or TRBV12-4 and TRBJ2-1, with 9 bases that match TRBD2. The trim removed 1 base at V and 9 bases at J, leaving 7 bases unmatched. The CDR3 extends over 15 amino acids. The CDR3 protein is CASSLEGGRVVEQFF. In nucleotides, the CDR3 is TGTGCCAGCAGTTTAGAGGGCGGGAGGGTGGTTGAGCAGTTCTTC.

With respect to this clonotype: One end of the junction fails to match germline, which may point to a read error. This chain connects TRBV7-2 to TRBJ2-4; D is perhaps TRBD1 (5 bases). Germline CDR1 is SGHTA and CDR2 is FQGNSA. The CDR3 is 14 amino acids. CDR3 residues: CASSSQGLLNIQYF. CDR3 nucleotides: TGTGCCAGCAGCTCCCAGGGTTTATTAAACATCCAGTACTTC.

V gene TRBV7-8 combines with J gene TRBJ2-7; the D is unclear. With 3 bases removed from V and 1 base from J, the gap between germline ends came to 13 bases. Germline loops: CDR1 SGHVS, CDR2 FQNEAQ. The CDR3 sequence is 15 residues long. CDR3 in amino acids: CASSLLDVISYEQYF. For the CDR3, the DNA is TGTGCCAGCAGCTTGCTCGACGTTATATCCTACGAGCAGTACTTC.

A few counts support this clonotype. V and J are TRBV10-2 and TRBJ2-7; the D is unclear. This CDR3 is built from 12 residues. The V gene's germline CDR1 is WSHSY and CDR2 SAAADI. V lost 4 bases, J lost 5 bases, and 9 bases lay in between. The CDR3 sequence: CASSAGYDEQYF. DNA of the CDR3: TGCGCCAGCAGTGCGGGTTACGACGAGCAGTACTTC.

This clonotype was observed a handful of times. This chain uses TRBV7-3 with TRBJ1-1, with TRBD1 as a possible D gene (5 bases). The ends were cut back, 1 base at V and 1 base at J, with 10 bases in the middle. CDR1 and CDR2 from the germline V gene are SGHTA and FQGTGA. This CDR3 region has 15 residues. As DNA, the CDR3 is TGTGCCAGCAGCTTAATGGCAGGGACGAACACTGAAGCTTTCTTT. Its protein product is CASSLMAGTNTEAFF.

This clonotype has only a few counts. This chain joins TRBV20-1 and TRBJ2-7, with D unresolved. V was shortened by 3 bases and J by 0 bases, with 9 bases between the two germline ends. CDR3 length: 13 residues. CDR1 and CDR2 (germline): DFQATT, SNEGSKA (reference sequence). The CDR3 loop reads CSASGGPSYEQYF. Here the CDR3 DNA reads TGCAGTGCTAGTGGTGGGCCCTCCTACGAGCAGTACTTC.

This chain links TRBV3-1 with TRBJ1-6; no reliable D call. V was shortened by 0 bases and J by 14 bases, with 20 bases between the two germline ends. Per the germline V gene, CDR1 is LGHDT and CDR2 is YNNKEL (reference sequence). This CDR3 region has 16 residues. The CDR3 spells CASSQEETELLGSLHF. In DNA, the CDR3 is TGTGCCAGCAGCCAAGAGGAAACGGAACTTTTAGGGTCCCTCCACTTT.

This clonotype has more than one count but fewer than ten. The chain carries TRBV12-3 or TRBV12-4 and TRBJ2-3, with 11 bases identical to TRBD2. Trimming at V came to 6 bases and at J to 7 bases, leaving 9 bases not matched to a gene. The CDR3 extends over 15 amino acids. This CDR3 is CASREQTSGTYTQYF. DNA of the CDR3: TGTGCCAGCAGAGAACAGACTAGCGGGACGTATACGCAGTATTTT.

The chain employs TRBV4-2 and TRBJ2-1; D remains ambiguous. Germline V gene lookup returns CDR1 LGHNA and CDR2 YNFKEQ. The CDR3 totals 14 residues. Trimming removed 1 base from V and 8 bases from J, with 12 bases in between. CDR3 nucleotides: TGTGCCAGCAGCCAAGGACCGAACCCAGATGAGCAGTTCTTC. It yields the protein CASSQGPNPDEQFF.

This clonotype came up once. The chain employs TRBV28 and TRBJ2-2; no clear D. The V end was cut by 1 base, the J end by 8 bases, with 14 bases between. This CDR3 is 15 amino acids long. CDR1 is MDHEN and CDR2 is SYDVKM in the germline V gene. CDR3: CASSLSRKTLGELFF. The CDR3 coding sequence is TGTGCCAGCAGTTTATCGCGAAAGACCCTAGGGGAGCTGTTTTTT.

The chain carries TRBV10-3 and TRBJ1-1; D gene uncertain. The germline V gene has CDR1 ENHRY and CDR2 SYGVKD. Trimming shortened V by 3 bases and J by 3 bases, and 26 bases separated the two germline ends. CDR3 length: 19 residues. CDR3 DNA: TGTGCCATCAGTGACCGCGGCCGGATTGCAGCCCGGAGGGACACTGAAGCTTTCTTT. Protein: CAISDRGRIAARRDTEAFF.

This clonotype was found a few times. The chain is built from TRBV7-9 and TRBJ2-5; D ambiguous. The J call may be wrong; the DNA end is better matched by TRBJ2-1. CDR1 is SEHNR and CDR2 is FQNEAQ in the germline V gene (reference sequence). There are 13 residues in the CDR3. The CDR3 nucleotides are TGTGCCAGCAGCCCTCTCACCGGTAATGAGCAGTTCTTC. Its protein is CASSPLTGNEQFF.

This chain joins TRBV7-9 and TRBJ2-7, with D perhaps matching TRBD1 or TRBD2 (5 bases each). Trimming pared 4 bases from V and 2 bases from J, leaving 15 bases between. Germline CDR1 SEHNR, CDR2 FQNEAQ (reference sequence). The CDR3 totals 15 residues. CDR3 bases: TGTGCCAGCAGCTCGGGGACGATCGGTACCTACGAGCAGTACTTC. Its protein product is CASSSGTIGTYEQYF.

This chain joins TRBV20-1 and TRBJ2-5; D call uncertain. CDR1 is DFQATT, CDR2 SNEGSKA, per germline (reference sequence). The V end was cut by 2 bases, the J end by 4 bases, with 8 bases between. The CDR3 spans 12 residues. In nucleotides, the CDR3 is TGCAGTGCTAGACTCAGAGGAGAGACCCAGTACTTC. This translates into CSARLRGETQYF.

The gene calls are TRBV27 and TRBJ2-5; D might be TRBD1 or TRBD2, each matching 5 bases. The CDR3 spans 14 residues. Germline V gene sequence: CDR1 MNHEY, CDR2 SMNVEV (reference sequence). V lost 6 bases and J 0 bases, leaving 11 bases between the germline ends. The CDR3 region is CASSTGANQETQYF. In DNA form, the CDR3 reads TGTGCCAGCAGCACCGGGGCCAACCAAGAGACCCAGTACTTC.

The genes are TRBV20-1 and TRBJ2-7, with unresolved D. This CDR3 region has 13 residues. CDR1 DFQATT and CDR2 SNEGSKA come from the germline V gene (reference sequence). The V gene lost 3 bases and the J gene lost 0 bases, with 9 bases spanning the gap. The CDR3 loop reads CSASIPLSYEQYF. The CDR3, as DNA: TGCAGTGCTAGCATCCCCCTCTCCTACGAGCAGTACTTC.

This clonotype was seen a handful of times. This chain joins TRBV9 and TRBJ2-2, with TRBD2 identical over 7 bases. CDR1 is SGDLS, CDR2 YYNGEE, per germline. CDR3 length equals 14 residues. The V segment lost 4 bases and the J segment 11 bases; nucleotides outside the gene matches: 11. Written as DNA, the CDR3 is TGTGCCAGCAGCCCTCAGACTAGCATCGTTGAGCTGTTTTTT. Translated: CASSPQTSIVELFF.